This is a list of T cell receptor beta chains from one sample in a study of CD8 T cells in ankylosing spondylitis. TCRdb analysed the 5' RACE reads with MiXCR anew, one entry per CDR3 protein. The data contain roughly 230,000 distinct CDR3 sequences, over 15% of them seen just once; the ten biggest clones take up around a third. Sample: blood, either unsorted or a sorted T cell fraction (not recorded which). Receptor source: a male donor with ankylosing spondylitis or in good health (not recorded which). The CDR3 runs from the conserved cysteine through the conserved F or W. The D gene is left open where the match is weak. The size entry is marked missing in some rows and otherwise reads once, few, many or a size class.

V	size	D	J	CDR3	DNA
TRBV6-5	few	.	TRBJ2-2	CASSLTRLTGELFF	TGTGCCAGCAGTTTGACGCGGCTCACCGGGGAGCTGTTTTTT
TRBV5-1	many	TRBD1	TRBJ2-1	CASNLVGQGDNEQFF	TGCGCCAGCAATCTAGTCGGACAGGGGGACAATGAGCAGTTCTTC
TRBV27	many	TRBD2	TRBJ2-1	CASSWSASGRAYEQFF	TGTGCCAGCAGTTGGTCGGCTAGCGGGAGGGCCTATGAGCAGTTCTTC
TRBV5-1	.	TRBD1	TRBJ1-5	CASSWTGMSNQPQHF	TGCGCCAGCAGTTGGACAGGGATGAGCAATCAGCCCCAGCATTTT
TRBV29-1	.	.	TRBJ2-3	CSVELGSIADTQYF	TGCAGCGTTGAACTCGGGAGTATAGCAGATACGCAGTATTTT
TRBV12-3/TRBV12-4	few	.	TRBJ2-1	CASSWAPGEQFF	TGTGCCAGCAGTTGGGCCCCCGGGGAGCAGTTCTTC
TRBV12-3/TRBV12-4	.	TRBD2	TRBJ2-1	CASSFFAGEPYFFF	TGTGCCAGCAGTTTTTTTGCGGGAGAGCCGTATTTTTTCTTC
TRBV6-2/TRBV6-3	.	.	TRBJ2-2	CASSYPNPGQSGELFF	TGTGCCAGCAGTTACCCTAATCCTGGACAGAGCGGGGAGCTGTTTTTT
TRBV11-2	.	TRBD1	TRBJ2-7	CASSEPDRGTSYEQYF	TGTGCCAGCAGCGAACCGGACAGGGGGACCTCCTACGAGCAGTACTTC
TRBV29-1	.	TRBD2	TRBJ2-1	CSVPGLAGVDEQFF	TGCAGCGTGCCTGGACTAGCGGGAGTGGATGAGCAGTTCTTC
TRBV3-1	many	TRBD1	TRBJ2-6	CASSQEDRSGANVLTF	TGTGCCAGCAGCCAAGAGGACAGGTCTGGGGCCAACGTCCTGACTTTC
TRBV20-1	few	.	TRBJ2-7	CSARDHKGVSYEQYF	TGCAGTGCTAGAGATCATAAGGGGGTCTCCTACGAGCAGTACTTC
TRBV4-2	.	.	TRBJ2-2	CASSQDRTGELFF	TGTGCCAGCAGCCAAGACAGGACCGGGGAGCTGTTTTTT
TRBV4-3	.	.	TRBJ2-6	CASSQDDSSYSGANVLTF	TGCGCCAGCAGCCAAGATGACAGTTCCTACTCTGGGGCCAACGTCCTGACTTTC
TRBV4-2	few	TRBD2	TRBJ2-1	CASSQEERGSYNEQFF	TGTGCCAGCAGCCAAGAGGAGCGGGGGTCCTACAATGAGCAGTTCTTC
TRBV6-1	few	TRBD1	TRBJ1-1	CASTFLTGGNTEAFF	TGTGCCAGTACCTTCCTGACAGGGGGTAACACTGAAGCTTTCTTT
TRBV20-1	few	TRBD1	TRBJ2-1	CSARDLGQGVNEQFF	TGCAGTGCTAGAGATCTTGGACAGGGGGTCAATGAGCAGTTCTTC
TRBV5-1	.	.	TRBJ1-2	CASSGSSGHGYTF	TGCGCCAGCAGCGGAAGTAGCGGTCATGGCTACACCTTC
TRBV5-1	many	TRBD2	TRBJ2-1	CASSPPLIGTSGYNEQFF	TGCGCCAGCAGCCCACCACTTATCGGGACTAGCGGATACAATGAGCAGTTCTTC
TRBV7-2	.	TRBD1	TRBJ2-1	CASSSGQGDFNEQFF	TGTGCCAGCAGCTCGGGACAGGGGGATTTCAATGAGCAGTTCTTC
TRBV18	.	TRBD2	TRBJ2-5	CASSPGLAGGSQETQYF	TGTGCCAGCTCACCAGGTCTAGCGGGAGGAAGCCAAGAGACCCAGTACTTC
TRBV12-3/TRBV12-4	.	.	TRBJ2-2	CASSYGAGAGGELFF	TGTGCCAGCAGTTATGGGGCAGGGGCGGGCGGGGAGCTGTTTTTT
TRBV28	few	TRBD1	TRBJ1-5	CATQGPYSNQPQHF	TGTGCCACACAGGGGCCGTATAGCAATCAGCCCCAGCATTTT
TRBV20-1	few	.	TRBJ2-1	CSARAEGAMGNEQFF	TGCAGTGCTAGAGCCGAAGGGGCGATGGGCAATGAGCAGTTCTTC
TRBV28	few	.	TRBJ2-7	CASRWASSYEQYF	TGTGCCAGCCGCTGGGCATCCTCCTACGAGCAGTACTTC
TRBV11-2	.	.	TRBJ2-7	CASSSPLSGAHDEQYF	TGTGCCAGCAGCTCCCCATTGTCAGGGGCGCACGACGAGCAGTACTTC
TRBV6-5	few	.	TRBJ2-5	CASSYGSGSAETQYF	TGTGCCAGCAGTTACGGGTCGGGGTCGGCAGAGACCCAGTACTTC
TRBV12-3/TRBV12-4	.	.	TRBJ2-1	CASSISGPEQFF	TGTGCCAGCAGTATAAGCGGGCCCGAGCAGTTCTTC
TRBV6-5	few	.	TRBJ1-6	CASSYGGLNSPLHF	TGTGCCAGCAGTTACGGCGGCCTTAATTCACCCCTCCACTTT
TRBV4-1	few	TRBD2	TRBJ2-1	CASSQVAGERNEQFF	TGCGCCAGCAGCCAAGTAGCGGGAGAGCGGAATGAGCAGTTCTTC
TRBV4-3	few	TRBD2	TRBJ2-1	CASSEGSGRDTQFF	TGCGCCAGCAGCGAAGGTAGCGGGAGGGACACGCAGTTCTTC
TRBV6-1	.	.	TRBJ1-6	CASSHQGGHSPLHF	TGTGCCAGCAGCCACCAGGGAGGGCACTCACCCCTCCACTTT
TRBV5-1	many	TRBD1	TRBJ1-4	CASSLEGQGNEKLFF	TGCGCCAGCAGCTTGGAGGGACAGGGGAATGAAAAACTGTTTTTT
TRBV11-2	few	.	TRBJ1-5	CASSAEWGANQPQHF	TGTGCCAGCAGCGCTGAGTGGGGTGCCAATCAGCCCCAGCATTTT
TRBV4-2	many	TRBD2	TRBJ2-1	CASSQVDAGDEQFF	TGTGCCAGCAGCCAAGTGGATGCGGGAGATGAGCAGTTCTTC
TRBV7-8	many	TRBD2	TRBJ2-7	CASSLGLAGDDEQYF	TGTGCCAGCAGCCTGGGACTAGCGGGAGACGACGAGCAGTACTTC
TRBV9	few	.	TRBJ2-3	CASSLPGGGGGSDTQYF	TGTGCCAGCAGCCTCCCGGGTGGGGGCGGAGGCTCAGATACGCAGTATTTT
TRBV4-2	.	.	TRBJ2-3	CASSHDRGLDTQYF	TGTGCCAGCAGCCACGATAGGGGTTTGGATACGCAGTATTTT
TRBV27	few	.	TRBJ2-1	CASTLIQQGSSYNEQFF	TGTGCCAGCACACTAATCCAACAGGGTAGCTCCTACAATGAGCAGTTCTTC
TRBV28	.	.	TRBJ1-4	CASTALLAEGNEKLFF	TGTGCCAGCACCGCGCTGTTGGCGGAAGGAAATGAAAAACTGTTTTTT
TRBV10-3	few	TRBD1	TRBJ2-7	CAASTGVPYEQYF	TGTGCCGCCTCGACAGGGGTCCCCTACGAGCAGTACTTC
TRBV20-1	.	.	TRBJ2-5	CSALGRHEETQYF	TGCAGTGCACTGGGGAGACATGAAGAGACCCAGTACTTC
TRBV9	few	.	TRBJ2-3	CASSPTGHYTDTQYF	TGTGCCAGCAGCCCCACGGGACATTACACAGATACGCAGTATTTT
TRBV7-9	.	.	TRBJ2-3	CASSLGSPVLTDTQYF	TGTGCCAGCAGCTTAGGTAGTCCGGTCCTGACAGATACGCAGTATTTT
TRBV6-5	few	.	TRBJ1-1	CASSYSDGGPTEAFF	TGTGCCAGCAGTTACTCGGACGGGGGGCCCACTGAAGCTTTCTTT
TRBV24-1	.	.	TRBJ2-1	CATSGLSGSYNEQFF	TGTGCCACCAGTGGTCTCTCAGGGTCCTACAATGAGCAGTTCTTC
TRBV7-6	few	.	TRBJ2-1	CASSAPTGLNEQFF	TGTGCCAGCAGCGCCCCGACAGGTCTTAATGAGCAGTTCTTC
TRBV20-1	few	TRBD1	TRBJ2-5	CSATGQDLGTQYF	TGCAGTGCTACCGGACAGGACTTGGGGACCCAGTACTTC
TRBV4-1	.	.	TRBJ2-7	CASSQLDSAYEQYF	TGCGCCAGCAGCCAATTGGACAGCGCCTACGAGCAGTACTTC
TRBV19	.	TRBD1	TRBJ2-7	CASSPRTGAPLREYEQYF	TGTGCCAGTAGTCCCCGGACAGGGGCTCCCCTTCGCGAATACGAGCAGTACTTC
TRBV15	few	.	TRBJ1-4	CATSSVWEGYTEKLFF	TGTGCCACCAGCAGCGTTTGGGAAGGATACACTGAAAAACTGTTTTTT
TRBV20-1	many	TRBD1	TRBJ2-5	CSAPQGERETQYF	TGCAGTGCCCCTCAGGGGGAGAGGGAGACCCAGTACTTC